This T cell receptor (beta chain) is drawn from a study of T-cell memory formation after mild COVID-19. Study background: Across donors, TCR clusters were largely donor specific. Notes on the study in general: Memory cells collected pre-infection included some clones that later responded, suggesting cross-reactive memory joined. A balance of CD4 and CD8 characterized clones contracting day 15 to 85, whereas later expanders leaned CD4+.

TCRdb independently ran MiXCR on the 5' RACE reads; one entry per CDR3 protein. The table lists approximately 340,000 distinct CDR3 sequences, approximately 12% of them singletons. The V gene's germline CDR1 is SGHTA and CDR2 FQGTGA. The CDR3 loop spans 16 amino acids. The ends were cut back, 0 bases at V and 2 bases at J, with 11 bases in the middle. This clonotype was observed a few times. The antigen is not known. Sequencing was performed on PBMCs or a T cell subset sorted from them (not recorded which). This sequence was found in a young man who had mild COVID-19 (a few samples of this study predate the infection). Cell type and time point are not known. The V call is TRBV7-3, the J call TRBJ2-1, with D perhaps assigned TRBD1 or TRBD2 (5 bases each). The DNA of the CDR3 is TGTGCCAGCAGCTTAACGCTGGGGACGCCCTACAATGAGCAGTTCTTC. This translates into CASSLTLGTPYNEQFF.